This entry is about one T cell receptor beta chain. As yet, its antigen is unknown. This sample is part of a study of cytomegalovirus exposure and HLA in healthy donors. Findings and caveats of the study: Researchers reported in a later analysis that a missense DCLRE1C variant was tied to TCR beta V- and J-gene trimming. In vitro data verified a few CMV-associated chains as specific for CMV antigens. Overall, under 200 TCR beta chains were annotated as cytomegalovirus-associated.

Researchers ran the PCR with 60 Vbeta and 13 Jbeta primers. The protocol was immunoSEQ multiplex PCR, while the TCRdb copy is restricted to in-frame clones and leaves out a portion. Counted here are 250,000 to 350,000 clones, roughly 85% occurring once; the ten biggest clones make up roughly 4%. This CDR3 comprises 15 residues. V lost 1 base and J lost 5; bases outside the gene matches: 7. The V gene's germline CDR1 is SGHVS and CDR2 FQNEAQ. The clonotype originates from a man aged 40-55 years in good health and CMV-seropositive. The chain has TRBV7-8 and TRBJ1-2; 7 bases line up with TRBD1. The sequencing sample was made of PBMCs. The CDR3, as DNA: TGTGCCAGCAGCTTAGGGGCAGGGGGAATGTATGGCTACACCTTC. Translated: CASSLGAGGMYGYTF.